This entry describes one T cell receptor (beta chain). Its antigen remains unidentified. Base qualities are not at hand, and no much larger clone is one base apart. From a lookup of the germline V gene (reference sequence), CDR1 and CDR2 are LNHNV and YYDKDF. From cysteine to phenylalanine, the CDR3 is 16 amino acids long. Solely the CDR3 DNA is kept, with 48 bases framed from the first base. Relative to germline, V is missing 3 bases and J is missing 8 bases, with 11 bases of the junction outside any gene match. The TCR beta CDR3 regions were amplified from RNA transcripts. A first-round RT-PCR of the TCR CDR3 used the HTBI primer set with the Qiagen OneStep RT-PCR kit. A second multiplex PCR round built the libraries, followed by size selection and purification. Sequencing of the libraries was done on an Illumina HiSeq2000 using paired-end 100 bp reads. The original methods were these. Raw data were processed with SOAPnuke, discarding reads with adapters, uncalled bases, mean Phred below 15, or no exact constant-primer or identifier match. COPE v1.2.5 was used to merge high-quality paired reads, and clonotypes were defined as unique nucleotide sequences. MiTCR v1.1 was used to align clonotypes to the IMGT TRBV, TRBD and TRBJ reference segments. The analysis included only V-J combinations with a frequency above 0.0001, which together covered around 99% of the repertoires. A TCS score was defined as the ratio of F50 (clonal expansion) to E x V (chaos), with BLOSUM62-based TCRdist applied between CDR3 peptides within each V-J. Welch's t-statistics and random forest reduced approximately 520 V-J features to 10 to 15, which were used in a naive Bayes classifier (R e1071). The public reads were reanalyzed by TCRdb: fastp trimming at Q25, MiXCR alignment, in-frame beta chains only. Entries that share a CDR3 protein sequence are merged under the most common genes and DNA. The V and J calls come from TCRdb's annotation, not from the publication. The sample has around 440,000 distinct CDR3 sequences on record, 15% to 19% of them singletons. 11% to 15% of the sample comes from the top ten.

The data stem from a study of T cells in Graves' hyperthyroidism and ophthalmopathy (dated by TCRdb to about 2019). Regarding the study in general: Peripheral blood was sampled at the time of initial diagnosis, prior to any treatment. A discovery cohort of around 98 patients, 43 with Graves' ophthalmopathy and under 60 with stable Graves' hyperthyroidism, was used to find distinguishing TCR V-J signatures. Prospective prediction of ophthalmopathy was tested in an independent validation cohort of fewer than 20 hyperthyroidism patients and 17 patients who later progressed to ophthalmopathy. The roughly 100 discovery patients were randomly split 7:3 into training and test sets. Thyroid tissue and blood T-cell repertoires from several Graves' hyperthyroidism patients were also compared in the study. After blood sampling, hyperthyroidism patients were treated with methimazole at a starting dose of 30 mg daily, and ophthalmopathy patients were treated with high-dose intravenous methylprednisolone. The paper describes TCR Vbeta CDR3 sequencing of around 140 peripheral blood samples, made up of 43 ophthalmopathy patients, over 70 hyperthyroidism patients and 17 progressor patients. The paper's findings and limits, for the study overall: No statistical method was used to set the sample size in advance, and investigators knew the group allocation. In validation, progression to ophthalmopathy was predicted by the model with 65% to 71% sensitivity and nearly 75% specificity, a median of approximately 7.1 months before onset. Most expanded thyroid clonotypes (frequency above 0.001) were also detected in blood, a finding suggesting that blood repertoires may reflect thyroid immune responses. In cross-validation, a model built on a 13 V-J signature told ophthalmopathy apart from stable hyperthyroidism with over 85% sensitivity and about 81% specificity, and in testing the same model reached 80%/75%.

Graves' hyperthyroidism was defined as stable when no progression to ophthalmopathy occurred over 18 months of follow-up. Hyperthyroidism patients were newly diagnosed, had a disease duration of under 2 months, and were aged 18 to 65 years. The study excluded patients with uncontrolled infections, other autoimmune diseases, pregnancy or lactation. Clinical symptoms, serum thyroxine and TRAb, thyroid ultrasound, and orbital computed tomography formed the basis for the diagnoses. PBMCs were separated from around 9.1 ml of fresh peripheral blood using Ficoll-Paque density gradient centrifugation. Total RNA was extracted with Trizol reagent, and quality was checked on an Agilent 2100 Bioanalyzer.

The origin of this receptor is a young woman with Graves' hyperthyroidism. Sequencing was done on a sample of blood. This chain joins TRBV15 to TRBJ2-1, with 9 bases in between that match TRBD2. The base sequence is TGTGCCACCAGCAGGTTAGCGGGAGCGGGTAATCATGAGCAGTTCTTC. Its amino acids are CATSRLAGAGNHEQFF.